Described below is a single T cell receptor beta chain sequence and its context. RNA totalling roughly 0.5 to 1 ug underwent reverse transcription with random hexamers. Each CDR3 protein is one row after TCRdb ran MiXCR on the immunoSEQ multiplex PCR reads. The sample gives tens of thousands of distinct CDR3 sequences, 95% of which show up once; approximately 0.48% is in the top ten. CDR3 length: 14 amino acids. Germline loops: CDR1 GTSNPN, CDR2 SVGIG (reference sequence). V dropped 3 bases and J dropped 3; count of bases not matched to a gene: 3. This specimen comes from a study of CD8 T cells in Susac syndrome.

This clonotype was obtained from a human donor with Susac syndrome. The chain carries TRBV30 and TRBJ1-5; 9 bases align to TRBD1. Sequenced sample: CD8+ T cells from PBMCs. CDR3 nucleotides: TGTGCCTGGAGGGGACAGGGCTACAATCAGCCCCAGCATTTT. Its translation: CAWRGQGYNQPQHF.